Each of the 29 T cell receptor beta chains below was sequenced from the same sample in a study of shared clonotypes between healthy human individuals. Repertoires were generated with immunoSEQ multiplex PCR, while TCRdb's copy carries only in-frame clones and drops some. The sample consists of about 470,000 clones, about four fifths of them appearing once. Specimen: PBMCs. These receptor sequences come from a woman aged 40 to 49 in good health. Some clones in this sample may be carry-over from other donors' samples.

This chain uses TRBV30 with TRBJ2-3; D remains unclear. The CDR3 has 12 amino acids. Between the trimmed V and J ends, which lost 0 bases and 7 bases, there was a span of 8 bases. Germline-derived CDR1 and CDR2 are GTSNPN and SVGIG (reference sequence). CDR3: CAWSVVGYTQYF. The CDR3 nucleotides are TGTGCCTGGAGTGTAGTAGGGTATACGCAGTATTTT.

A single count supports this clone. Written as DNA, the CDR3 is TGTGCCACCAGCCGGGACAGGGCGAACACCGGGGAGCTGTTTTTT. It is translated as CATSRDRANTGELFF. This chain connects TRBV10-3 to TRBJ2-2, with 9 bases aligning to TRBD1. The trim removed 10 bases at V and 0 bases at J, leaving 6 bases unmatched. This CDR3 is 15 amino acids long. Germline V CDR1 and CDR2: ENHRY, SYGVKD.

This clone was observed a single time. J is TRBJ2-1 and V is TRBV18, with 9 bases identical to TRBD1. The CDR3 consists of 17 residues. Trimming removed 0 bases from V and 7 bases from J; junction bases left unmatched: 10. Germline V lookup: CDR1 KGHSH, CDR2 LQKENI. CDR3 sequence: CASSPPPTGGRSNEQFF. CDR3 bases: TGTGCCAGCTCACCACCCCCAACAGGGGGCAGGAGTAATGAGCAGTTCTTC.

The chain uses TRBV11-2 and TRBJ2-7, with TRBD2 identical over 7 bases. The J segment lost 5 bases and the V segment lost 5 bases, leaving 12 bases of the junction unmatched. Germline V gives CDR1 SGHAT, CDR2 FQNNGV. There are 15 residues in the CDR3. The CDR3 loop reads CASSLRAGAADEQYF. The CDR3 DNA reads as TGTGCCAGCAGCCTCAGGGCGGGAGCGGCCGACGAGCAGTACTTC.

This chain links TRBV18 with TRBJ1-4; 7 bases fit TRBD1. This CDR3 has 14 residues. V was pared by 4 bases and J by 5 bases, with 4 bases of the junction left unmatched. Germline V CDR1 and CDR2: KGHSH, LQKENI. CDR3 residues: CASSRDSFNEKLFF. The CDR3 DNA follows: TGTGCCAGCTCACGGGACAGCTTCAATGAAAAACTGTTTTTT.

The chain joins TRBV5-8 to TRBJ2-7; D tentatively fits TRBD1 or TRBD2 (5 bases each). The V gene's germline CDR1 is SGHTS and CDR2 YDEGEE. The CDR3 contains 14 residues. Between the trimmed V and J ends, which lost 4 bases and 4 bases, there was a span of 15 bases. The CDR3 region is CASSPGPYPYEQYF. The CDR3 bases are TGTGCCAGCAGCCCGGGACCCTACCCGTACGAGCAGTACTTC.

This clone was counted only a few times. Here the CDR3 DNA reads TGTGCCAGTAGTTCGACAGTGGACACTGAAGCTTTCTTT. Translated, it gives CASSSTVDTEAFF. This chain connects TRBV19 to TRBJ1-1, with D possibly being TRBD1 (5 bases). The V gene's germline CDR1 is LNHDA and CDR2 SQIVND (reference sequence). This CDR3 contains 13 residues. Trimming shortened V by 5 bases and J by 3 bases, and 10 bases separated the two germline ends.

This clone was picked up many times. This sequence joins TRBV6-4 and TRBJ2-1; perhaps TRBD2 as D (6 bases). The CDR3 is 14 amino acids. The V gene's germline CDR1 is MRHNA and CDR2 SNTAGT. V dropped 3 bases and J dropped 6 bases, with 12 bases sitting between them. The CDR3 protein is CASSETGASNEQFF. The CDR3 DNA follows: TGTGCCAGCAGTGAGACGGGAGCGAGCAATGAGCAGTTCTTC.

In its sample, this clone was seen once. V and J are TRBV27 and TRBJ2-1; perhaps TRBD1 as D (6 bases). V dropped 2 bases and J dropped 4 bases, with 15 bases sitting between them. This CDR3 region has 16 residues. Per the germline V gene, CDR1 is MNHEY and CDR2 is SMNVEV (reference sequence). In nucleotides, the CDR3 is TGTGCCAGCAGTTTAACATCCAGGGGTAATTACAATGAGCAGTTCTTC. Translated: CASSLTSRGNYNEQFF.

V usage is TRBV28 and J usage is TRBJ2-3, with D perhaps matching TRBD1 or TRBD2 (5 bases each). From germline, CDR1 is MDHEN and CDR2 SYDVKM. V lost 7 bases and J lost 2, with 13 bases in between. The CDR3 sequence is 14 residues long. The CDR3 loop reads CASTPGRNTDTQYF. Here the CDR3 DNA reads TGTGCCAGCACTCCGGGACGGAACACAGATACGCAGTATTTT.

The chain is built from TRBV2 and TRBJ2-7; 9 bases are shared with TRBD2. Germline CDR1 reads SNHLY; CDR2 reads FYNNEI. Trimming at V came to 7 bases and at J to 2 bases, leaving 6 bases not matched to a gene. This CDR3 is built from 14 residues. CDR3: CASNEAGGAYEQYF. The CDR3 DNA is TGTGCCAGCAACGAAGCGGGAGGAGCCTACGAGCAGTACTTC.

The chain has TRBV7-8 and TRBJ1-5; 9 bases fit TRBD1. The germline gives CDR1 SGHVS, CDR2 FQNEAQ. CDR3 size: 17 residues. V shed 4 bases, J shed 4 bases, and the junction held 11 bases outside the gene matches. Here the CDR3 DNA reads TGTGCCAGCAGCTGGCTCTCGGGACAGGGCAATAATCAGCCCCAGCATTTT. This sequence encodes CASSWLSGQGNNQPQHF.

The chain recombines TRBV21-1 with TRBJ2-7; the table's D call of TRBD2 was not tested on the DNA. TRBV21-1 is noted as a pseudogene. The CDR3 runs 17 residues. In DNA form, the CDR3 reads TGTGCCAGCAGCAAAGGTGCGCGAACTAGCGCCTCCTACGAGCAGTACTTC. The encoded protein is CASSKGARTSASYEQYF.

This rearrangement joins TRBV19 to TRBJ1-5, with D hard to call. Per germline, CDR1 LNHDA and CDR2 SQIVND (reference sequence). This CDR3 is built from 14 residues. The V end lost 7 bases, the J end lost 5 bases, and 15 bases lay between the germline ends. The CDR3 region is CASNPDWWDQPQHF. The CDR3 DNA sequence: TGTGCCAGTAATCCCGACTGGTGGGATCAGCCCCAGCATTTT.

This sequence joins TRBV6-1 and TRBJ2-6; TRBD1 agrees at 8 bases. With 0 bases clipped from V and 0 bases from J, the junction kept 10 bases outside the gene matches. This CDR3 region has 20 residues. CDR1 MNHNS and CDR2 SASEGT come from the germline V gene. This chain's CDR3 is CASSEAQGTGAFSGANVLTF. The CDR3 bases are TGTGCCAGCAGTGAAGCGCAAGGGACAGGAGCATTCTCTGGGGCCAACGTCCTGACTTTC.

The table lists this clone with a few counts. The CDR3 DNA is TGTGCCAGCTCATTAGAGCATAGCAATCAGCCCCAGCATTTT. It is translated as CASSLEHSNQPQHF. The chain joins TRBV18 to TRBJ1-5; D is ambiguous. This CDR3 region has 14 residues. Germline lookup yields CDR1 KGHSH and CDR2 LQKENI. Trimming left V 5 bases short and J 0 bases short, with 8 bases between.

This clone was seen only once. The gene calls are TRBV12-1 and TRBJ1-4; TRBD1 was called by the table and not checked on the DNA. TRBV12-1 is noted as a pseudogene. CDR3 length: 20 amino acids. In DNA, the CDR3 is TGTGCCAGCAACCAACCCTTGTTGGACAGGGTTTATCGAACGGGTGAAAAACTGTTTTTT. Translated, it gives CASNQPLLDRVYRTGEKLFF.

The chain recombines TRBV7-9 with TRBJ2-5; D is possibly TRBD1 (6 bases). Germline V gene sequence: CDR1 SEHNR, CDR2 FQNEAQ (reference sequence). Trimming removed 3 bases at V and 5 bases at J, with 16 bases between. The CDR3 spans 15 residues. The CDR3 nucleotides read TGTGCCAGCAGCTTGCGCAACAGGGAAGGCGAGACCCAGTACTTC. Its translation: CASSLRNREGETQYF.

This clone showed up just once. This sequence joins TRBV28 and TRBJ2-1, with TRBD2 matching 12 bases. CDR3 length: 16 amino acids. The V gene's germline CDR1 is MDHEN and CDR2 SYDVKM. The trim removed 5 bases at V and 2 bases at J, leaving 4 bases unmatched. In DNA, the CDR3 is TGTGCCAGCAGTCGACTAGCGGGGGCCCCCTACAATGAGCAGTTCTTC. It translates to CASSRLAGAPYNEQFF.

V usage is TRBV4-2 and J usage is TRBJ1-3; D gene uncertain. This CDR3 comprises 17 residues. The germline V and J ends were trimmed by 1 base and 1 base, with 14 bases remaining between them. Germline loops: CDR1 LGHNA, CDR2 YNFKEQ. CDR3 coding DNA: TGTGCCAGCAGCCAAGGATCGGGCCAGACTTCTGGAAACACCATATATTTT. This codes for CASSQGSGQTSGNTIYF.

The CDR3 DNA reads as TGTGCCAGCAGCCCACCGAGGGGGGATCCGGTCGGGGAGCTGTTTTTT. Translating it yields CASSPPRGDPVGELFF. This chain uses TRBV9 with TRBJ2-2; D is perhaps TRBD1 or TRBD2 (6 bases each). V was pared by 4 bases and J by 7 bases, with 20 bases between. Germline CDR1 SGDLS, CDR2 YYNGEE. CDR3 length: 16 residues.

This chain joins TRBV19 and TRBJ2-5; 9 nucleotides agree with TRBD1. CDR1 and CDR2 from the germline V gene are LNHDA and SQIVND (reference sequence). The CDR3 sequence is 15 residues long. The ends lost 5 bases at V and 6 bases at J; junction bases unmatched: 10. CDR3 in DNA: TGTGCCAGTAGTCCCCGTGGGGGACAGGGAAAGACCCAGTACTTC. It specifies CASSPRGGQGKTQYF.

V is TRBV7-3 and J is TRBJ2-1, with D unclear. Trimming pared 4 bases from V and 5 bases from J, leaving 6 bases between. This CDR3 has 12 residues. The germline CDR1 and CDR2 sequences are SGHTA and FQGTGA. CDR3 amino acids: CASSSSNNEQFF. As DNA, the CDR3 is TGTGCCAGCAGCTCCAGCAACAATGAGCAGTTCTTC.

The chain is built from TRBV2 and TRBJ2-6; D uncertain. The V end was cut by 1 base, the J end by 0 bases, with 4 bases between. This CDR3 has 15 residues. The germline V gene has CDR1 SNHLY and CDR2 FYNNEI. The CDR3, as DNA: TGTGCCAGCAGTGAAGACTACTCTGGGGCCAACGTCCTGACTTTC. Translation: CASSEDYSGANVLTF.

The chain's CDR3 is CASSGLGGASEQYF. The CDR3 DNA sequence: TGTGCCAGTTCAGGACTCGGAGGGGCCTCCGAGCAGTACTTC. The J gene is TRBJ2-7, the V gene TRBV6-1; D perhaps matches TRBD2 (6 bases). Trimming took 9 bases from V and 6 from J, leaving 21 bases between them. The CDR3 has 14 residues. The germline CDR1 and CDR2 sequences are MNHNS and SASEGT.

The chain uses TRBV2 and TRBJ1-1; a possible D gene is TRBD1 (5 bases). Germline assignment: CDR1 SNHLY and CDR2 FYNNEI. The CDR3 runs 15 residues. The V and J ends lost 5 bases and 0 bases respectively, with 13 bases between them. The CDR3, as DNA: TGTGCCAGCAGTCAAGGGATGGGGGTGAACACTGAAGCTTTCTTT. Encoded protein: CASSQGMGVNTEAFF.

This clone has just a few counts. The CDR3: CASSLDLGEAFF. The CDR3 DNA follows: TGTGCCAGCAGCTTAGATCTCGGGGAAGCTTTCTTT. This chain links TRBV11-2 with TRBJ1-1; no clear D. Germline V gene lookup returns CDR1 SGHAT and CDR2 FQNNGV. CDR3 length: 12 residues. V was cut by 0 bases and J by 8 bases, with 7 bases left in between.

The chain links TRBV5-6 to TRBJ2-2; D gene ambiguous. Trimming pared 1 base from V and 6 bases from J, leaving 7 bases between. This CDR3 spans 13 amino acids. The V gene's germline CDR1 is SGHDT and CDR2 YYEEEE. The CDR3 nucleotides read TGTGCCAGCAGCTTGCTTAGGTCCGGGGAGCTGTTTTTT. Amino acids: CASSLLRSGELFF.

This clone was detected only once. V gene TRBV7-3 combines with J gene TRBJ2-3; 9 nucleotides agree with TRBD2. Germline lookup yields CDR1 SGHTA and CDR2 FQGTGA. J was trimmed by 3 bases and V by 5 bases; bases with no gene match: 6. CDR3 length: 15 amino acids. CDR3 in amino acids: CASSLAGTVTDTQYF. The DNA of the CDR3 is TGTGCCAGCAGCCTAGCGGGGACGGTTACAGATACGCAGTATTTT.